The rows below give T cell receptor beta chains drawn from one sample of a study of blood T cell repertoires in COVID-19. The protocol was immunoSEQ multiplex PCR, while the TCRdb copy is restricted to in-frame clones and leaves out a portion. The table includes fewer than 200,000 clones, 84% detected once. The material sequenced was peripheral blood. The receptors were gathered from a man in his forties or fifties who had recovered from COVID-19. Each CDR3 is given with its conserved first and last residue. D genes are given only for firm matches. The listing skips clone size in some rows; elsewhere it reads once, few, many or a size class.

d_gene: TRBD2; len: 17; j_gene: TRBJ2-3; v_gene: TRBV28; abundance: -; CDR3aa: CASSLWAGVPSTDTQYF; CDR3nt: TGTGCCAGCAGTTTATGGGCGGGAGTGCCTAGCACAGATACGCAGTATTTT
d_gene: -; len: 13; j_gene: TRBJ1-1; v_gene: TRBV7-3; abundance: -; CDR3aa: CASSSWANTEAFF; CDR3nt: TGTGCCAGCAGCTCTTGGGCGAACACTGAAGCTTTCTTT
d_gene: -; len: 13; j_gene: TRBJ2-7; v_gene: TRBV29-1; abundance: -; CDR3aa: CSALRDSPYEQYF; CDR3nt: TGCAGCGCCCTCCGGGACTCCCCCTACGAGCAGTACTTC
d_gene: -; len: 18; j_gene: TRBJ1-5; v_gene: TRBV12-2; abundance: -; CDR3aa: CASRLVAGDAGADQPQHF; CDR3nt: TGTGCAAGTCGCTTAGTGGCAGGTGACGCAGGGGCGGATCAGCCCCAGCATTTT
d_gene: -; len: 16; j_gene: TRBJ1-1; v_gene: TRBV4-3; abundance: -; CDR3aa: CASSLATAPLGTEAFF; CDR3nt: TGCGCCAGCAGCCTGGCGACAGCCCCCCTTGGCACTGAAGCTTTCTTT
d_gene: -; len: 15; j_gene: TRBJ1-2; v_gene: TRBV6-2/TRBV6-3; abundance: -; CDR3aa: CASSYSPGDNYGYTF; CDR3nt: TGTGCCAGCAGTTACTCGCCAGGGGATAACTATGGCTACACCTTC
d_gene: TRBD2; len: 15; j_gene: TRBJ2-3; v_gene: TRBV9; abundance: -; CDR3aa: CASSLLEREADTQYF; CDR3nt: TGTGCCAGCAGCCTCCTCGAACGGGAGGCAGATACGCAGTATTTT
d_gene: TRBD1; len: 16; j_gene: TRBJ2-2; v_gene: TRBV7-3; abundance: -; CDR3aa: CASSATGGSPGGELFF; CDR3nt: TGTGCCAGCAGCGCCACAGGGGGCAGTCCTGGCGGGGAGCTGTTTTTT
d_gene: -; len: 16; j_gene: TRBJ1-2; v_gene: TRBV27; abundance: -; CDR3aa: CASSLSIEGGGYGYTF; CDR3nt: TGTGCCAGCAGTTTATCGATTGAGGGTGGAGGCTATGGCTACACCTTC
d_gene: TRBD1; len: 14; j_gene: TRBJ1-5; v_gene: TRBV7-8; abundance: -; CDR3aa: CASSSYRDRQPQHF; CDR3nt: TGTGCCAGCAGCTCGTACCGGGACAGGCAGCCCCAGCATTTT
d_gene: -; len: 13; j_gene: TRBJ1-2; v_gene: TRBV7-2; abundance: once; CDR3aa: CASSFQANYGYTF; CDR3nt: TGTGCCAGCAGCTTTCAGGCTAACTATGGCTACACCTTC
d_gene: -; len: 15; j_gene: TRBJ2-6; v_gene: TRBV11-2; abundance: -; CDR3aa: CASSPGAYGANVLTF; CDR3nt: TGTGCCAGCAGCCCGGGAGCGTATGGGGCCAACGTCCTGACTTTC
d_gene: -; len: 16; j_gene: TRBJ2-3; v_gene: TRBV9; abundance: -; CDR3aa: CASSPQGYEPTDTQYF; CDR3nt: TGTGCCAGCAGCCCACAGGGATATGAGCCCACAGATACGCAGTATTTT
d_gene: -; len: 15; j_gene: TRBJ2-1; v_gene: TRBV7-3; abundance: -; CDR3aa: CASSLIGGGADEQFF; CDR3nt: TGTGCCAGCAGCTTAATAGGTGGGGGGGCCGATGAGCAGTTCTTC
d_gene: TRBD1; len: 14; j_gene: TRBJ2-5; v_gene: TRBV24-1; abundance: -; CDR3aa: CATSDLTGSETQYF; CDR3nt: TGTGCCACCAGTGACTTGACAGGGTCTGAGACCCAGTACTTC
d_gene: TRBD1; len: 16; j_gene: TRBJ2-5; v_gene: TRBV19; abundance: -; CDR3aa: CASSSTGGAGQETQYF; CDR3nt: TGTGCCAGTAGCTCGACAGGGGGCGCGGGGCAAGAGACCCAGTACTTC
d_gene: -; len: 17; j_gene: TRBJ2-2; v_gene: TRBV5-4; abundance: -; CDR3aa: CASSLALQGTNTGELFF; CDR3nt: TGTGCCAGCAGCTTGGCCCTACAGGGAACGAACACCGGGGAGCTGTTTTTT
d_gene: -; len: 13; j_gene: TRBJ1-6; v_gene: TRBV9; abundance: -; CDR3aa: CASTIGDNSPLHF; CDR3nt: TGTGCCAGCACCATTGGAGATAATTCACCCCTCCACTTT
d_gene: TRBD2; len: 14; j_gene: TRBJ2-3; v_gene: TRBV9; abundance: -; CDR3aa: CASGAAGVTDTQYF; CDR3nt: TGTGCCAGCGGGGCAGCGGGGGTCACAGATACGCAGTATTTT
d_gene: TRBD1; len: 16; j_gene: TRBJ2-1; v_gene: TRBV24-1; abundance: -; CDR3aa: CATSDFGQGGVNEQFF; CDR3nt: TGTGCCACCAGTGATTTTGGACAGGGTGGTGTCAATGAGCAGTTCTTC
d_gene: -; len: 13; j_gene: TRBJ2-3; v_gene: TRBV6-4; abundance: -; CDR3aa: CASGAVTGDTQYF; CDR3nt: TGTGCCAGCGGAGCAGTGACTGGTGATACGCAGTATTTT
d_gene: -; len: 15; j_gene: TRBJ1-1; v_gene: TRBV19; abundance: -; CDR3aa: CATTGVRGLNTEAFF; CDR3nt: TGTGCCACCACGGGGGTACGGGGCTTGAACACTGAAGCTTTCTTT
d_gene: -; len: 17; j_gene: TRBJ1-1; v_gene: TRBV4-1; abundance: -; CDR3aa: CASNLGGAVSKGTEAFF; CDR3nt: TGCGCCAGCAACCTGGGCGGGGCTGTAAGTAAGGGCACTGAAGCTTTCTTT
d_gene: TRBD2; len: 18; j_gene: TRBJ2-3; v_gene: TRBV19; abundance: -; CDR3aa: CASNRLAGGPTLTDTQYF; CDR3nt: TGTGCCAGTAACAGACTAGCGGGAGGGCCAACACTCACAGATACGCAGTATTTT
d_gene: TRBD1; len: 17; j_gene: TRBJ1-1; v_gene: TRBV27; abundance: -; CDR3aa: CASSLSRGQGMDTEAFF; CDR3nt: TGTGCCAGCAGTTTATCGCGGGGACAGGGGATGGACACTGAAGCTTTCTTT
d_gene: -; len: 14; j_gene: TRBJ1-1; v_gene: TRBV5-1; abundance: -; CDR3aa: CASSLDTGNTEAFF; CDR3nt: TGCGCCAGCAGCTTGGATACAGGGAACACTGAAGCTTTCTTT
d_gene: TRBD2; len: 15; j_gene: TRBJ2-7; v_gene: TRBV7-6; abundance: -; CDR3aa: CASSPLGGRAPEQYF; CDR3nt: TGTGCCAGCAGCCCACTAGGCGGGAGGGCCCCCGAGCAGTACTTC
d_gene: -; len: 13; j_gene: TRBJ1-1; v_gene: TRBV3-1/TRBV3-2; abundance: -; CDR3aa: CASSPTGIGEAFF; CDR3nt: TGTGCCAGCAGCCCCACAGGGATAGGGGAAGCTTTCTTT
d_gene: TRBD1; len: 14; j_gene: TRBJ2-7; v_gene: TRBV29-1; abundance: once; CDR3aa: CSDMGQVRDYEQYF; CDR3nt: TGCAGCGACATGGGACAGGTAAGAGACTACGAGCAGTACTTC
d_gene: -; len: 16; j_gene: TRBJ1-3; v_gene: TRBV10-3; abundance: -; CDR3aa: CAISGSGLNSGNTIYF; CDR3nt: TGTGCCATCAGCGGCTCGGGACTGAACTCTGGAAACACCATATATTTT
d_gene: -; len: 12; j_gene: TRBJ2-7; v_gene: TRBV7-8; abundance: few; CDR3aa: CASSPGGDEQYF; CDR3nt: TGTGCCAGCAGTCCGGGCGGGGACGAGCAGTACTTC
d_gene: -; len: 16; j_gene: TRBJ2-5; v_gene: TRBV14; abundance: -; CDR3aa: CASSQLSGLPQETQYF; CDR3nt: TGTGCCAGCAGCCAATTATCAGGGCTCCCCCAAGAGACCCAGTACTTC
d_gene: -; len: 14; j_gene: TRBJ2-2; v_gene: TRBV2; abundance: once; CDR3aa: CASRPGENTGELFF; CDR3nt: TGTGCCAGCAGGCCAGGGGAGAACACCGGGGAGCTGTTTTTT
d_gene: TRBD2; len: 15; j_gene: TRBJ2-3; v_gene: TRBV6-5; abundance: -; CDR3aa: CASSFLAGGPDTQYF; CDR3nt: TGTGCCAGCAGTTTCCTAGCGGGAGGGCCGGATACGCAGTATTTT
d_gene: -; len: 17; j_gene: TRBJ2-5; v_gene: TRBV7-2; abundance: -; CDR3aa: CASSLRHLGFRQETQYF; CDR3nt: TGTGCCAGCAGCTTAAGGCACCTCGGGTTTAGACAAGAGACCCAGTACTTC
d_gene: -; len: 14; j_gene: TRBJ2-5; v_gene: TRBV5-4; abundance: once; CDR3aa: CASSPDSFQETQYF; CDR3nt: TGTGCCAGCAGCCCGGACAGCTTTCAAGAGACCCAGTACTTC
d_gene: -; len: 15; j_gene: TRBJ1-1; v_gene: TRBV7-9; abundance: few; CDR3aa: CASSFREQGFTEAFF; CDR3nt: TGTGCCAGCAGCTTTAGGGAACAGGGTTTCACTGAAGCTTTCTTT